The present entry profiles one T cell receptor (beta chain) with its context. The method was immunoSEQ multiplex PCR; TCRdb's version includes in-frame clones alone and lacks a portion of them. Of 200,000 to 250,000 clones listed, about 88% are singletons. The data originate from a study of blood T cell repertoires in COVID-19. Study-wide background: Samples came from the United States, Italy and Spain, spanning acute and convalescent COVID-19.

Trimming cost V 6 bases and J 1 base; bases outside gene matches: 15. The CDR3 consists of 18 residues. The V gene's germline CDR1 is MNHEY and CDR2 SVGEGT. The sequencing input was peripheral blood. V usage is TRBV6-2 or TRBV6-3 and J usage is TRBJ1-5; 7 positions agree with TRBD1. The receptor was derived from a woman aged 60-70 years with acute or convalescent COVID-19. CDR3 loop: CASSRSAKGAQSNQPQHF. In nucleotides, the CDR3 is TGTGCCAGCAGCAGATCGGCTAAGGGGGCCCAAAGCAATCAGCCCCAGCATTTT.